This TCR beta chain derives from a study of shared clonotypes between healthy human individuals. Whole-study findings and limits: Clonotype sharing among donors likely depends on sequencing depth.

CD45RO-negative cells were positively selected for CCR7, leaving out terminally differentiated effector memory CD45RA+ cells. CDR3 length: 12 residues. V gave up 4 bases and J gave up 7 bases, with 14 bases separating them. Germline values: CDR1 SQVTM, CDR2 ANQGSEA. Researchers divided each subset's genomic DNA evenly across several immunoSEQ plates. Sequencing was performed with immunoSEQ multiplex PCR; in TCRdb, only in-frame clones are kept and a portion is missing. The data show millions of clones, about 95% seen once. Notes on this clone: Antigen: not known.

The receptor was derived from a man in his late teens or twenties in good health. The sequencing sample was made of naive CD8+ T cells sorted from blood. The V gene is TRBV29-1, the J gene TRBJ2-7; D perhaps matches TRBD1 (6 bases). The CDR3 coding sequence is TGCAGCGTTGCGAGGGGGTCGGGAGAGCAGTACTTC. This encodes CSVARGSGEQYF.